This T cell receptor (beta chain) was found in a study of blood T cell repertoires in COVID-19. Germline loops: CDR1 SGHTA, CDR2 FQGTGA. The V and J ends lost 1 base and 4 bases respectively, with 15 bases between them. The CDR3 spans 16 residues. Here immunoSEQ multiplex PCR was the method, and the copy in TCRdb shows in-frame clones only, minus some. The sample lists some 120,000 clones; about 83% were seen once. Sequencing was done on a sample of peripheral blood. This chain links TRBV7-3 with TRBJ2-3; a possible D gene is TRBD1 (5 bases). This sequence originates from a man aged 60 to 75 with acute or convalescent COVID-19. The CDR3 DNA reads TGTGCCAGCAGCTTAAGAGGCAGGGAAGGTGCAGATACGCAGTATTTT. It yields the protein CASSLRGREGADTQYF.